What follows are 10 T cell receptor beta chains derived from one specimen sequenced in a study of blood T cell repertoires in COVID-19. Measured with immunoSEQ multiplex PCR; TCRdb has only the in-frame clones, and not every one. Of some 240,000 clones listed, around 83% are singletons. Specimen: peripheral blood. These receptors were taken from a middle-aged man with active or convalescent COVID-19.

J is TRBJ1-5 and V is TRBV6-5; D ambiguous. Germline loops: CDR1 MNHEY, CDR2 SVGAGI. This CDR3 comprises 14 residues. V gave up 6 bases and J gave up 0 bases, with 9 bases separating them. The CDR3 region has the DNA TGTGCCAGCAGGGAGGGTTATAGCAATCAGCCCCAGCATTTT. Its translation: CASREGYSNQPQHF.

The J gene is TRBJ2-2, the V gene TRBV19, with D perhaps TRBD2 (5 bases). The CDR3 covers 14 residues. The germline V gene encodes CDR1 LNHDA and CDR2 SQIVND (reference sequence). Trimming removed 4 bases at V and 5 bases at J, with 11 bases between. CDR3 nucleotides: TGTGCCAGTAGTAACACCAGAGGGACCGGGGAGCTGTTTTTT. Protein product: CASSNTRGTGELFF.

The chain employs TRBV3-1 (or the pseudogene TRBV3-2) and TRBJ2-3; 8 nucleotides align to TRBD2. Germline trimming cut 1 base from V and 0 bases from J; bases unmatched to any gene: 6. Germline CDR1 and CDR2: LGHDT and YNNKEL (reference sequence). The CDR3 has 17 amino acids. CDR3 in DNA: TGTGCCAGCAGCCAAGCAGTAACTAGCGGAAGCACAGATACGCAGTATTTT. This sequence encodes CASSQAVTSGSTDTQYF.

The chain uses TRBV4-2 and TRBJ1-4; perhaps TRBD1 as D (6 bases). Germline assignment: CDR1 LGHNA and CDR2 YNFKEQ. V was cut by 2 bases and J by 8 bases, with 15 bases left in between. The length of the CDR3 is 15 residues. In DNA form, the CDR3 reads TGTGCCAGCAGCCAATTGGGGGGGGGCGCGGAAAAACTGTTTTTT. This gives the protein CASSQLGGGAEKLFF.

The V gene is TRBV2, the J gene TRBJ2-7; D might be TRBD2 (5 bases). This CDR3 comprises 14 residues. The ends were cut back, 6 bases at V and 0 bases at J, with 12 bases in the middle. Germline V CDR1 and CDR2: SNHLY, FYNNEI. The CDR3 DNA is TGTGCCAGCAGGCGAACCGGGAACTCCTACGAGCAGTACTTC. Protein product: CASRRTGNSYEQYF.

This clone came up many times. The chain employs TRBV5-1 and TRBJ1-1; no clear D gene. Trimming left V 0 bases short and J 0 bases short, with 12 bases between. The germline CDR1 and CDR2 sequences are SGHRS and YFSETQ. The CDR3 consists of 16 residues. CDR3 loop: CASSLGSTTMNTEAFF. CDR3 DNA sequence: TGCGCCAGCAGCTTGGGCTCGACGACTATGAACACTGAAGCTTTCTTT.

The gene calls are TRBV3-1 (or the pseudogene TRBV3-2) and TRBJ1-2; a weak D match, TRBD1 (5 bases). V was cut by 4 bases and J by 8 bases, with 17 bases left in between. Germline V gene lookup returns CDR1 LGHDT and CDR2 YNNKEL (reference sequence). The CDR3 is 14 amino acids. The CDR3 here is CASSRLRGGLGYTF. In DNA form, the CDR3 reads TGTGCCAGCAGCCGATTAAGGGGAGGACTCGGCTACACCTTC.

The V call is TRBV28, the J call TRBJ1-1; TRBD1 is a possible D gene (5 bases). The germline gives CDR1 MDHEN, CDR2 SYDVKM. Trimming shortened V by 3 bases and J by 4 bases, and 12 bases separated the two germline ends. The CDR3 spans 14 residues. The CDR3 DNA is TGTGCCAGCAGTTTGGTTCAGGGATCCACTGAAGCTTTCTTT. It codes for CASSLVQGSTEAFF. Using reference TRBV28 and TRBJ1-1 for the parts outside the CDR3, the full variable domain is DVKVTQSSRYLVKRTGEKVFLECVQDMDHENMFWYRQDPGLGLRLIYFSYDVKMKEKGDIPEGYSVSREKKERFSLILESASTNQTSMYLCASSLVQGSTEAFFGQGTRLTVV.

CDR3 coding DNA: TGTGCCAGCAGTTACCCGAACAGGGTGGGGCAGATGTACGAGCAGTACTTC. It translates to CASSYPNRVGQMYEQYF. The V call is TRBV6-2 or TRBV6-3, the J call TRBJ2-7; possible D gene TRBD1, 6 bases. CDR3 length: 17 residues. With 2 bases removed from V and 4 bases from J, the gap between germline ends came to 21 bases. In germline, CDR1 is MNHEY, CDR2 SVGEGT.

Only one count was recorded for this clone. The gene calls are TRBV6-1 and TRBJ2-7, with D tentatively TRBD1 (6 bases). V lost 4 bases and J 2 bases, leaving 15 bases between the germline ends. Germline CDR1 is MNHNS and CDR2 is SASEGT. The CDR3 loop spans 15 amino acids. The chain's CDR3 is CASSAAEGHTYEQYF. As DNA, the CDR3 is TGTGCCAGCAGTGCCGCCGAGGGACACACCTACGAGCAGTACTTC.